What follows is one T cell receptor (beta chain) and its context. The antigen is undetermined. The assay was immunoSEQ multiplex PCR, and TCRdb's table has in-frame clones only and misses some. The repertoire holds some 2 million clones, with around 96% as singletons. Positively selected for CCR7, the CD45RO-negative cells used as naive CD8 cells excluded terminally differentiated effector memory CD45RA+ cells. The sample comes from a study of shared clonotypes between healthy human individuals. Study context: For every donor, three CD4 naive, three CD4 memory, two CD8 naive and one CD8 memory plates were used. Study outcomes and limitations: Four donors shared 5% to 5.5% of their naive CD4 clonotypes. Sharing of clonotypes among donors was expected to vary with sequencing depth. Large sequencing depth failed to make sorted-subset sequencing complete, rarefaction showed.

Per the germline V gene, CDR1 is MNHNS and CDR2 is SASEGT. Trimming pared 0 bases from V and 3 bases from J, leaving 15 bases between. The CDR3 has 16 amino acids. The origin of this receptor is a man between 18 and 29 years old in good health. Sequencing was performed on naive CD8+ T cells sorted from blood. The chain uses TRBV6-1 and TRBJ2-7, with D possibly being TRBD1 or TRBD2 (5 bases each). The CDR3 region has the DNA TGTGCCAGCAGTGAAGCTTTGGGGACGGAGTACTACGAGCAGTACTTC. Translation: CASSEALGTEYYEQYF.